What follows describes a single T cell receptor (beta chain). Its antigen remains unknown. These data originate in a study of cytomegalovirus exposure and HLA in healthy donors. Study-wide points: Based on reports, TCR beta sequences accurately predicted HLA-A and HLA-B alleles for most subjects. Productive rates of about 87% or about 30% were seen for most TCR beta V segments in an earlier analysis. A missense DCLRE1C variant was associated with V- and J-gene trimming of TCR beta chains in a later analysis, and an independent cohort replicated the association.

This PCR relied on a set of 60 Vbeta primers and 13 Jbeta primers. The table came from immunoSEQ multiplex PCR; TCRdb's copy has only in-frame clones and leaves some out. The table includes 95,000 to 100,000 clones, around 82% detected once. CDR1 is MNHNS, CDR2 SASEGT, per germline. This CDR3 region has 14 residues. The germline V and J ends were trimmed by 5 bases and 1 base, with 12 bases remaining between them. Specimen: PBMCs. This receptor was identified in a man aged 35 to 55 in good health and CMV-seronegative. This sequence joins TRBV6-1 and TRBJ2-7; a possible D gene is TRBD1 (6 bases). The CDR3 sequence: CASSSRQASYEQYF. CDR3 nucleotide sequence: TGTGCCAGCAGTTCCCGACAGGCATCCTACGAGCAGTACTTC.